The T cell receptor beta chain described here comes from a study of blood T cell repertoires in COVID-19. On the study more broadly: COVID-19 samples, acute and convalescent, were from the United States, Italy and Spain. The cDNA or gDNA used as material had been derived from T cells, B-cell-depleted T cells, or PBMCs.

J was trimmed by 6 bases and V by 3 bases; bases with no gene match: 4. Per germline, CDR1 KGHSH and CDR2 LQKENI. This CDR3 spans 15 amino acids. The table came from immunoSEQ multiplex PCR; TCRdb's copy has only in-frame clones and leaves some out. This sample has 210,000 or so clones, with about nine tenths found just once. The chain recombines TRBV18 with TRBJ2-2; 10 positions match TRBD2. This clonotype was obtained from a man aged 40-55 years with acute or convalescent COVID-19. The specimen sequenced was peripheral blood. The CDR3 loop reads CASSPSGGGAGELFF. In nucleotides, the CDR3 is TGTGCCAGCTCACCGAGCGGGGGGGGCGCCGGGGAGCTGTTTTTT.